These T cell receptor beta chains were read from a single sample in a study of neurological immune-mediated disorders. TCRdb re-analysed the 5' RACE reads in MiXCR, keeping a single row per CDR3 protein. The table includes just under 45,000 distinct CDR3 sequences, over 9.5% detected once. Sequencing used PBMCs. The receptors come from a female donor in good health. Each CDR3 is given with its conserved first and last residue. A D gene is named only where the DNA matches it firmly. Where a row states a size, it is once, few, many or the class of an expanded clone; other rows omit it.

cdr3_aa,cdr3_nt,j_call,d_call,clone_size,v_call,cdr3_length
CASRETYNEQFF,TGTGCCAGCCGGGAGACCTACAATGAGCAGTTCTTC,TRBJ2-1,.,many,TRBV7-9,12
CASSPPGLAPQETQYF,TGCGCCAGCAGCCCCCCGGGACTAGCCCCCCAAGAGACCCAGTACTTC,TRBJ2-5,TRBD2,many,TRBV5-1,16
CASSPGQGRGGNQPQHF,TGTGCCAGCAGTCCGGGACAGGGCCGAGGAGGCAATCAGCCCCAGCATTTT,TRBJ1-5,TRBD1,many,TRBV6-5,17
CASRAMDAGTTEAFF,TGTGCCAGCCGGGCGATGGATGCAGGGACCACTGAAGCTTTCTTT,TRBJ1-1,.,many,TRBV12-3/TRBV12-4,15
CASSLRGANYEQYF,TGTGCCAGCAGTTTACGGGGAGCTAATTACGAGCAGTACTTC,TRBJ2-7,.,.,TRBV28,14
CSASLAGGILSYNEQFF,TGCAGTGCTAGCCTAGCGGGGGGGATCCTCTCCTACAATGAGCAGTTCTTC,TRBJ2-1,TRBD2,.,TRBV20-1,17
CASSQDRNKQYF,TGTGCCAGCAGCCAAGACAGGAATAAGCAGTACTTC,TRBJ2-7,.,many,TRBV3-1,12
CSARDLVQGEAFF,TGCAGTGCTAGAGACCTCGTCCAGGGTGAAGCTTTCTTT,TRBJ1-1,.,many,TRBV20-1,13
CASSRMTPFSGWDTQYF,TGTGCCAGCAGCCGAATGACTCCATTCAGCGGGTGGGATACGCAGTATTTT,TRBJ2-3,.,few,TRBV3-1,17
CASSSRGGLNTEAFF,TGTGCCAGCAGCTCACGAGGGGGTCTGAACACTGAAGCTTTCTTT,TRBJ1-1,.,many,TRBV3-1,15
CASTSGLAFYEQYF,TGTGCCAGCACTTCGGGACTAGCGTTCTACGAGCAGTACTTC,TRBJ2-7,TRBD2,many,TRBV12-3/TRBV12-4,14
CASSPGGGDTQYF,TGCGCCAGCAGCCCGGGGGGGGGAGATACGCAGTATTTT,TRBJ2-3,TRBD2,.,TRBV5-1,13
CASSFEGIREKLFF,TGCGCCAGCAGCTTTGAGGGAATTCGTGAAAAACTGTTTTTT,TRBJ1-4,.,many,TRBV5-1,14
CSAYGGQADTQYF,TGCAGTGCCTATGGGGGGCAGGCAGATACGCAGTATTTT,TRBJ2-3,.,many,TRBV20-1,13
CASSEEWADSKYF,TGTGCCAGCAGTGAAGAATGGGCAGACAGCAAGTACTTC,TRBJ2-7,.,many,TRBV6-1,13